This T cell receptor (beta chain) was identified in a study of cytomegalovirus exposure and HLA in healthy donors. Background on the study: Early on, a data release was issued that held tens of millions of unique TCRs from HLA-typed donors.

To note about this clone: The antigen remains undetermined.

Per the germline V gene, CDR1 is SGHDN and CDR2 is FVKESK. V shed 5 bases and J 3 bases; nucleotides not matched to a gene: 12. The CDR3 contains 16 residues. The PCR was carried out with 60 Vbeta primers and 13 Jbeta primers. The table came from immunoSEQ multiplex PCR; TCRdb's copy has only in-frame clones and leaves some out. The table has some 85,000 clones, 60% to 85% seen once; the top ten hold about 4.6%. Study-wide points: When analyzed later, a missense DCLRE1C variant was found to be linked to TCR beta V- and J-gene trimming. The later analysis indicated that the majority of CMV-associated TCR beta chains appeared HLA-restricted. The likely origin of a cluster of highly shared sequence variants was a sequencing artifact.

The sequence was obtained from a woman between 35 and 50 years old in good health and CMV-seropositive. The chain combines TRBV14 with TRBJ2-5; 7 bases line up with TRBD2. The specimen sequenced was PBMCs. In DNA, the CDR3 is TGTGCCAGCAGCTTCTGGGAGGGTTTAGGGGAAGAGACCCAGTACTTC. It yields the protein CASSFWEGLGEETQYF.